This TCR beta chain appears in the sequencing data of a study of shared clonotypes between healthy human individuals. As for the study in general: The study enrolled a couple of women and a few men aged 18 to 49.

In germline, CDR1 is SGHRS, CDR2 YFSETQ. Between the trimmed V and J ends, which lost 1 base and 1 base, there was a span of 11 bases. There are 15 residues in the CDR3. It was tens of millions of PBMCs that unsorted samples used for genomic DNA. Scientists sequenced DNA from unsorted PBMC on ten immunoSEQ deep assay plates. Original analysis: Filtering differed because ImmunoSEQ produced junction-only sequences that carried no quality scores. Sequencing used immunoSEQ multiplex PCR; TCRdb keeps in-frame clones, though not all of them. The V and J calls and the clone size are those of that table, but D and trimming were determined from the DNA. The data hold hundreds of thousands of clones, with more than 75% observed a single time.

The TCR originated in a woman aged 40 to 50 in good health. Some clones in this sample may be carry-over from other donors' samples. The sample taken for sequencing was PBMCs. The rearrangement joins TRBV5-1 to TRBJ1-1, with D possibly TRBD1 on 6 matching bases. The CDR3 loop is CASSLMGAPNTEAFF. CDR3 bases: TGCGCCAGCAGCTTGATGGGGGCCCCGAACACTGAAGCTTTCTTT.